This section outlines one T cell receptor (beta chain) sequence together with its context. The data originate from a study of early T cells in non-severe SARS-CoV-2 infection. About the study: Unsorted whole-blood RNA was sequenced in bulk, leaving chains unpaired.

The library protocol tagged individual cDNA molecules with unique molecular identifiers. TCRdb analysed the 5' RACE reads with MiXCR anew, one entry per CDR3 protein. The table has tens of thousands of distinct CDR3 sequences, 10% to 15% seen once. The sequence derives from an adult who was a healthcare worker with PCR-confirmed SARS-CoV-2 infection or an uninfected control (not recorded which). Sample: whole blood.

CDR3 sequence: CATSLGLPSTDTQYF. The CDR3 DNA follows: TGTGCCACCAGCCTGGGACTTCCTAGCACAGATACGCAGTATTTT. V and J are TRBV15 and TRBJ2-3; maybe TRBD2 (6 bases). V lost 5 bases and J lost 0, with 12 bases in between. The CDR3 extends over 15 amino acids. The germline V gene encodes CDR1 LNHNV and CDR2 YYDKDF (reference sequence).